This T cell receptor (beta chain) was found in a study of cytomegalovirus exposure and HLA in healthy donors. Whole-study results and caveats: Overall, approximately 150 TCR beta chains were annotated as cytomegalovirus-associated. It was reported that the classifier diagnosed cytomegalovirus status with high specificity and sensitivity in both the original and validation cohorts.

With 60 Vbeta and 13 Jbeta primers, the PCR was carried out. The protocol was immunoSEQ multiplex PCR, while the TCRdb copy is restricted to in-frame clones and leaves out a portion. The sample has 170,000 or so clones; about four fifths are singletons. Worth noting for this clone: Its target is not known.

This CDR3 is 14 amino acids long. V lost 6 bases and J lost 5; bases outside the gene matches: 8. From germline, CDR1 is WSHSY and CDR2 SAAADI. The sequenced sample was PBMCs. The receptor's source is a man aged 25 to 40 in good health and CMV-seropositive. V is TRBV10-2 and J is TRBJ2-5; TRBD1 agrees at 8 bases. CDR3 region: CASSHRGMWETQYF. The CDR3 DNA is TGCGCCAGCAGCCACAGGGGGATGTGGGAGACCCAGTACTTC.